These T cell receptor beta chains were read from a single sample in a study of blood T cell repertoires in COVID-19. Using immunoSEQ multiplex PCR, the repertoire was profiled, and TCRdb retains in-frame clones only, with some absent. The data contain 200,000 to 250,000 clones, roughly 79% of them singletons. The sequenced sample was PBMCs or T cells enriched from blood (not recorded which). Receptor source: a woman aged 50 to 60 with acute COVID-19. The CDR3 runs from the conserved cysteine through the conserved F or W. D genes are given only for firm matches. Clone size is shown for a subset of rows, as once, few, many or a class of expanded clone.

D gene	V gene	J gene	clone size	CDR3 DNA	CDR3 protein
.	TRBV11-2	TRBJ2-3	.	TGTGCCAGCAGTTACAGGGGCACAGATACGCAGTATTTT	CASSYRGTDTQYF
TRBD2	TRBV27	TRBJ2-3	.	TGTGCCAGCAGTTGGGAGGGTAGCGGGAGTTATGATACGCAGTATTTT	CASSWEGSGSYDTQYF
TRBD1	TRBV11-2	TRBJ1-2	few	TGTGCCAGCAGCTTTTCGACAGGGGCAGAATATGGCTACACCTTC	CASSFSTGAEYGYTF
.	TRBV12-3/TRBV12-4	TRBJ1-6	.	TGTGCCAGCAGGGAGACAGACAATTCACCCCTCCACTTT	CASRETDNSPLHF
.	TRBV7-6	TRBJ1-1	.	TGTGCCAGCAGCCCCCGGGGGGGGATGAACACTGAAGCTTTCTTT	CASSPRGGMNTEAFF
.	TRBV7-2	TRBJ1-2	many	TGTGCCAGCAGCCAGGGAGCGGGGGGTGTCTATGGCTACACCTTC	CASSQGAGGVYGYTF
TRBD2	TRBV7-2	TRBJ2-3	.	TGTGCCAGCAGCTTACCCGTCCTGGCTAGCGGGGACTACCCAGATACGCAGTATTTT	CASSLPVLASGDYPDTQYF
TRBD2	TRBV9	TRBJ2-5	few	TGTGCCAGCAGCGTAGGGAATAGCGGGGGGCTCCAAGAGACCCAGTACTTC	CASSVGNSGGLQETQYF
TRBD1	TRBV28	TRBJ1-6	.	TGTGCCAGCAGGCAACAAGGGACAGGGGATAATTCACCCCTCCACTTT	CASRQQGTGDNSPLHF
TRBD2	TRBV7-3	TRBJ2-3	once	TGTGCCAGCAGCTTGAGTAGCGGGGGAACAGATACGCAGTATTTT	CASSLSSGGTDTQYF
TRBD1	TRBV3-1/TRBV3-2	TRBJ1-6	once	TGTGCCAGCAGACAGACAGGGGAAAATTCACCCCTCCACTTT	CASRQTGENSPLHF
TRBD2	TRBV15	TRBJ2-5	.	TGTGCCACCAGCTCCCAAGGCAGCGGGAGACAACAAGAGACCCAGTACTTC	CATSSQGSGRQQETQYF
.	TRBV5-6	TRBJ2-7	.	TGTGCCAGCGGACGGGGAGGTAACGGGGAGCTCTACGAGCAGTACTTC	CASGRGGNGELYEQYF
.	TRBV28	TRBJ2-7	few	TGTGCCAGCAGTTCCAACAGGTTAGATCAGTACTTC	CASSSNRLDQYF
TRBD2	TRBV6-5	TRBJ2-3	.	TGTGCCAGGTCCCAGGCGGGGGCGGGAGGAGATACGCAGTATTTT	CARSQAGAGGDTQYF
TRBD1	TRBV10-1	TRBJ1-5	.	TGCGCCAGCAGTGGAGGGCGTATGACAGGGGAGAGATTCCGGCAGCCCCAGCATTTT	CASSGGRMTGERFRQPQHF
.	TRBV24-1	TRBJ1-4	.	TGTGCCACCAGTGATGTTCCTCGGAGGGGTGCAACTAATGAAAAACTGTTTTTT	CATSDVPRRGATNEKLFF
.	TRBV6-6	TRBJ1-5	.	TGTGCCAGCAGGCCGGACACTGCCAATCAGCCCCAGCATTTT	CASRPDTANQPQHF
TRBD2	TRBV10-3	TRBJ2-1	.	TGTGCCATCAGCACTAGCGGGGGGTACAATGAGCAGTTCTTC	CAISTSGGYNEQFF
.	TRBV7-2	TRBJ1-2	once	TGTGCCAGCAGCTTAGGTAGAGGGGGCTATGGCTACACCTTC	CASSLGRGGYGYTF
.	TRBV27	TRBJ1-2	few	TGTGCCAGCAGTCCCCGCCCTGTAATCCAGGGTAACTATGGCTACACCTTC	CASSPRPVIQGNYGYTF
TRBD1	TRBV30	TRBJ1-5	.	TGTGCCTGGAGTGCCCGCATCAGGGGGATCAATCAGCCCCAGCATTTT	CAWSARIRGINQPQHF
.	TRBV30	TRBJ2-2	.	TGTGCCTGGCGGCGCTGGGCCGGGGTAGGAAACACCGGGGAGCTGTTTTTT	CAWRRWAGVGNTGELFF
.	TRBV20-1	TRBJ1-6	.	TGCAGTGCTAGCAGCAGCCCAGGTCTCCACTTT	CSASSSPGLHF
TRBD1	TRBV19	TRBJ1-2	.	TGTGCCAGTAGCCCCTTCCCAGTCCGGGACAGGGGAGGCTACACCTTC	CASSPFPVRDRGGYTF
.	TRBV28	TRBJ2-1	many	TGTGCCAGCGGTTTAAGACACACCAATGAGCAGTTCTTC	CASGLRHTNEQFF
.	TRBV5-4	TRBJ2-6	.	TGTGCCAGCAGCCCCGGGTCTGGGGCCAACGTCCTGACTTTC	CASSPGSGANVLTF
.	TRBV29-1	TRBJ1-1	.	TGCAGCGTTGAGGATGGGGGGTCTGAAGCTTTCTTT	CSVEDGGSEAFF
.	TRBV20-1	TRBJ2-6	.	TGCAGTGCTAGTCGGGACACGAGCTCTGGGGCCAACGTCCTGACTTTC	CSASRDTSSGANVLTF
TRBD1	TRBV7-2	TRBJ2-5	.	TGTGCCAGCAGCTCGTTCCGGGACAGCCTACAAGAGACCCAGTACTTC	CASSSFRDSLQETQYF
.	TRBV9	TRBJ1-1	.	TGTGCCAGCAGCGTAGGGGGAGGGGTGAACACTGAAGCTTTCTTT	CASSVGGGVNTEAFF
TRBD2	TRBV5-4	TRBJ2-7	once	TGTGCCAGCAGCCCAGGACTAGCCAACGAGCAGTACTTC	CASSPGLANEQYF
TRBD1	TRBV7-7	TRBJ2-5	.	TGTGCCAGCAGCCTAGAGGGTGCGACAGGGGAGACCCAGTACTTC	CASSLEGATGETQYF
TRBD2	TRBV5-1	TRBJ2-1	.	TGCGCCACCCGCGGGGGTTCGTACAATGAGCAGTTCTTC	CATRGGSYNEQFF
.	TRBV19	TRBJ2-3	.	TGTGCCAGTAGTGGCCGACCCGGGGCAGATACGCAGTATTTT	CASSGRPGADTQYF
.	TRBV7-2	TRBJ2-5	many	TGTGCCAGCAGCTTAGGAGGACAGACACGGGAGACCCAGTACTTC	CASSLGGQTRETQYF
TRBD2	TRBV5-4	TRBJ2-1	.	TGTGCCAGCAGCCAAAGAATACTAGCGGGAGAACGTTCGGGTGAGCAGTTCTTC	CASSQRILAGERSGEQFF
TRBD1	TRBV19	TRBJ2-7	.	TGTGCCAAGGGACAGAAATACGAGCAGTACTTC	CAKGQKYEQYF
TRBD1	TRBV2	TRBJ1-4	few	TGTGCCAGCGGGACAGCAAGATCCATCGATGAAAAACTGTTTTTT	CASGTARSIDEKLFF
.	TRBV28	TRBJ2-7	.	TGTGCCAGCAGTCTGCGCTACGAGCAGTACTTC	CASSLRYEQYF
TRBD2	TRBV27	TRBJ2-4	.	TGTGCCAGCAGTTTAAGAACCGGGGAGGGGAGAAACATTCAGTACTTC	CASSLRTGEGRNIQYF
.	TRBV18	TRBJ1-1	once	TGTGCCAGCTCACCACCGGCCCGGGGAAGGGACACTGAAGCTTTCTTT	CASSPPARGRDTEAFF